The 16 T cell receptor beta chains presented below share a single source sample, sequenced in a study of T cells in Graves' hyperthyroidism and ophthalmopathy. TCR beta CDR3 regions were amplified from RNA. During a first-round RT-PCR of the TCR CDR3, the HTBI primer set was used. Each CDR3 protein is one row after TCRdb ran MiXCR on the multiplex PCR reads. The table records a few hundred thousand distinct CDR3 sequences, 46% of them present only once. Sequencing input: peripheral blood or thyroid tissue (not recorded which). The source of these receptors is a woman under 30 with Graves' hyperthyroidism.

The rearrangement links TRBV7-3 to TRBJ2-2; the D is unclear. V gave up 2 bases and J gave up 4 bases, with 5 bases separating them. This CDR3 is 13 amino acids long. Looked up from germline, CDR1 is SGHTA and CDR2 is FQGTGA. The CDR3 region is CASSLSSTGELFF. In DNA form, the CDR3 reads TGTGCCAGCAGCTTATCCTCCACCGGGGAGCTGTTTTTT. Full variable domain (rest looked up from reference TRBV7-3 and TRBJ2-2): GAGVSQTPSNKVTEKGKYVELRCDPISGHTALYWYRQSLGQGPEFLIYFQGTGAADDSGLPNDRFFAVRPEGSVSTLKIQRTERGDSAVYLCASSLSSTGELFFGEGSRLTVL.

This clonotype showed up many times. The genes are TRBV12-5 and TRBJ2-7; D is undetermined. CDR1 and CDR2 from the germline V gene are LGHNT and FRNRAP. The CDR3 is 12 amino acids. Trimming removed 1 base at V and 3 bases at J, with 4 bases between. The CDR3 DNA reads as TGTGCTAGTGGTTTGGGGTTCTACGAGCAGTACTTC. This codes for CASGLGFYEQYF.

Points on this clonotype: The germline gene is not matched at one end of the junction; a read error may be the cause. V is TRBV10-3 and J is TRBJ1-5, with TRBD1 as a possible D gene (5 bases). CDR1 is ENHRY and CDR2 is SYGVKD in the germline V gene. The CDR3 consists of 15 residues. The DNA of the CDR3 is TGTGCCAGCAGCCCCTACGGGGGTAGCTATCAGCCCCAGCATTTT. This codes for CASSPYGGSYQPQHF.

In this sample, this clonotype turned up once. CDR3 DNA sequence: TGTGCCAGCACCTCGGGCCGGTATAATTCACCCCTCCACTTT. Encoded protein: CASTSGRYNSPLHF. The rearrangement links TRBV12-3 or TRBV12-4 to TRBJ1-6; D gene ambiguous. V was pared by 7 bases and J by 4 bases, with 11 bases between. CDR3 size: 14 residues.

This clonotype was found a few times. This rearrangement joins TRBV6-1 to TRBJ1-4; the D is unclear. V gave up 2 bases and J gave up 0 bases, with 10 bases separating them. CDR1 is MNHNS, CDR2 SASEGT, per germline. The CDR3 is made up of 16 amino acids. The CDR3: CASSERNRATNEKLFF. The CDR3 DNA reads as TGTGCCAGCAGTGAAAGGAACAGAGCAACTAATGAAAAACTGTTTTTT.

This clonotype has only a few counts. The chain employs TRBV7-3 and TRBJ1-2, with D uncertain. The V gene's germline CDR1 is SGHTA and CDR2 FQGTGA. The germline V and J ends were trimmed by 5 bases and 5 bases, with 12 bases remaining between them. The CDR3 runs 13 residues. The CDR3 sequence: CASSEGGSYGYTF. The CDR3 DNA reads TGTGCCAGCAGCGAAGGAGGGAGTTATGGCTACACCTTC.

The chain uses TRBV7-9 and TRBJ2-3, with no clear D. CDR1 and CDR2 (germline): SEHNR, FQNEAQ (reference sequence). The CDR3 length is 14 residues. V lost 1 base and J 2 bases, leaving 7 bases between the germline ends. The CDR3 DNA follows: TGTGCCAGCAGCTTAGGGGTAATCACAGATACGCAGTATTTT. Its protein product is CASSLGVITDTQYF.

The rearrangement uses TRBV4-1 and TRBJ2-2; 8 bases agree with TRBD2. V lost 3 bases and J lost 0; bases outside the gene matches: 9. Germline lookup yields CDR1 MGHRA and CDR2 YSYEKL. The CDR3 is made up of 18 amino acids. For the CDR3, the DNA is TGCGCCAGCAGCCATTACCTAGCGGGCCTCGCGAACACCGGGGAGCTGTTTTTT. This translates into CASSHYLAGLANTGELFF.

The table lists this clonotype with many counts. In DNA form, the CDR3 reads TGTGCCAGCAGTTGGCGGCGGGAGGGGGCCGGGGAGCTGTTTTTT. Translated: CASSWRREGAGELFF. The V call is TRBV6-2 or TRBV6-3, the J call TRBJ2-2; TRBD2 matches at 9 bases. The J segment lost 6 bases and the V segment lost 4 bases, leaving 6 bases of the junction unmatched. CDR3 size: 15 residues. Looked up from germline, CDR1 is MNHEY and CDR2 is SVGEGT.

At least ten counts were recorded for this clonotype. This rearrangement joins TRBV20-1 to TRBJ1-5; 7 bases are a match to TRBD1. V dropped 0 bases and J dropped 7; count of bases not matched to a gene: 6. This CDR3 region has 14 residues. CDR1 DFQATT and CDR2 SNEGSKA come from the germline V gene (reference sequence). The CDR3 reads CSAREGTELQPQHF. The CDR3 DNA reads as TGCAGTGCTAGAGAGGGGACAGAGTTGCAGCCCCAGCATTTT.

This clonotype was recorded at least ten times. The chain employs TRBV2 and TRBJ2-5; 7 bases align to TRBD1. The CDR3 consists of 15 residues. V shed 4 bases and J 0 bases; nucleotides not matched to a gene: 5. CDR1 and CDR2 from the germline V gene are SNHLY and FYNNEI. Written as DNA, the CDR3 is TGTGCCAGCAGTGTGGCAGGGGGTGACCAAGAGACCCAGTACTTC. Translating it yields CASSVAGGDQETQYF. The whole variable domain, remainder taken from reference TRBV2 and TRBJ2-5, is EPEVTQTPSHQVTQMGQEVILRCVPISNHLYFYWYRQILGQKVEFLVSFYNNEISEKSEIFDDQFSVERPDGSNFTLKIRSTKLEDSAMYFCASSVAGGDQETQYFGPGTRLLVL.

This clonotype has ten or more counts. The chain uses TRBV20-1 and TRBJ2-7; D not resolved. Looked up from germline, CDR1 is DFQATT and CDR2 is SNEGSKA (reference sequence). The V end was cut by 3 bases, the J end by 0 bases, with 9 bases between. The CDR3 extends over 13 amino acids. The CDR3 sequence: CSARHDLSYEQYF. CDR3 in DNA: TGCAGTGCTAGGCACGACCTCTCCTACGAGCAGTACTTC.

V is TRBV10-3 and J is TRBJ1-2, with TRBD1 matching over 7 bases. V shed 5 bases and J 2 bases; nucleotides not matched to a gene: 8. The germline V gene has CDR1 ENHRY and CDR2 SYGVKD. The CDR3 runs to 15 residues. CDR3 sequence reads: CAISLTGDPNYGYTF. CDR3 DNA sequence: TGTGCCATCAGTCTCACAGGGGACCCCAACTATGGCTACACCTTC.

This clonotype was counted many times. The rearrangement links TRBV20-1 to TRBJ1-2; D is undetermined. The germline gives CDR1 DFQATT, CDR2 SNEGSKA (reference sequence). The CDR3 totals 13 residues. Trimming removed 3 bases at V and 2 bases at J, with 10 bases between. CDR3 in DNA: TGCAGTGCTAGTAGGCAGAGCAACTATGGCTACACCTTC. Translated, it gives CSASRQSNYGYTF.

In this sample, this clonotype turned up many times. The V gene is TRBV6-6, the J gene TRBJ2-7, with D perhaps TRBD1 or TRBD2 (5 bases each). V was clipped by 8 bases and J by 5 bases, with 22 bases between them. Germline CDR1 is MNHNY and CDR2 is SVGAGI (reference sequence). The CDR3 runs 15 residues. DNA of the CDR3: TGTGCCAGCGACAACCGGGACCGCCTTATGGACGAGCAGTACTTC. This sequence encodes CASDNRDRLMDEQYF.

In its sample, this clonotype was seen many times. Mismatch with germline at one junction end may stem from a read error. This chain links TRBV6-6 with TRBJ1-2; 7 bases fit TRBD1. Germline V gene data show CDR1 as MNHNY and CDR2 as SVGAGI (reference sequence). The CDR3 has 13 residues. CDR3 nucleotide sequence: TGTGCCAGCAGTTACTCGATTATGACAGGGCTCTCCTTC. Amino acids: CASSYSIMTGLSF.